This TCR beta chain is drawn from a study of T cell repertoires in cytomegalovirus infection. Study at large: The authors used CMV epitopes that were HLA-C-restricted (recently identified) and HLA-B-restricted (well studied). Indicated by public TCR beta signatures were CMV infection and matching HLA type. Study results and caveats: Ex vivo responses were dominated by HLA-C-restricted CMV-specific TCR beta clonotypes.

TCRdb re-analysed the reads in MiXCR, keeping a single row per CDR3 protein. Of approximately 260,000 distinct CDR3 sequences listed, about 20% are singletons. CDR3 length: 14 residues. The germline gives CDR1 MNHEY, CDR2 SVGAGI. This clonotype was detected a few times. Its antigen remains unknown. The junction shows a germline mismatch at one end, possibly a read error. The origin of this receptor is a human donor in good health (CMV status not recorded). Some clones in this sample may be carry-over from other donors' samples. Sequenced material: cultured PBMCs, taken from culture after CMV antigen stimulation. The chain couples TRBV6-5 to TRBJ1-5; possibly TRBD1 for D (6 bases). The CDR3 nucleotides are TGTGCCAGCAGTTACAGCAGTGGCGGACAGCTCCAGCATTTT. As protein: CASSYSSGGQLQHF.